Listed below are T cell receptor beta chains from one sample, sequenced in a study of blood T cells in healthy people across ages. TCRdb ran MiXCR on the 5' RACE reads and lists one entry per CDR3 protein. Of under 2 million distinct CDR3 sequences in the sample, almost 35% were seen once. Sequenced input: blood. The source of these receptors is a woman in her 30s in good health. CDR3s leave out the opening cysteine and the closing phenylalanine or tryptophan.

V gene | CDR3 protein
TRBV5-4 | ASSLINEKLF
TRBV7-3 | ASSPPRGLETQY
TRBV11-2 | ASSPYSTGLDYNEQF
TRBV4-2 | ASSQERGPSYEQY
TRBV10-2 | ASSEPGQDSPLH
TRBV11-1 | ASSFSSGPLSYNEQF
TRBV5-1 | ASSMGQGYYSKETQY
TRBV12-3/TRBV12-4 | ASSTLSDRYNEQF
TRBV2 | ASNKGLASDEQY
TRBV18 | ASSPDSTGPGDTQY
TRBV7-8 | ASSLDPMNTEAF
TRBV6-1 | ASSTGGLAKYEQY
TRBV11-2 | ASSLVPSTGAQY
TRBV20-1 | SAGLKGEQY
TRBV2 | ASMNRGEQY
TRBV28 | ASSPGAGSYEQY
TRBV28 | ASSSLQGGEETQY
TRBV6-1 | ASSDRRGGNRIDEQF
TRBV20-1 | SARVGTGNNQPQH
TRBV28 | ASSGTGEPLGEQY
TRBV20-1 | SAATGGGNSPLH
TRBV7-8 | ASSPFRGQGAVDAQY
TRBV12-3/TRBV12-4 | ASSLAKLRGETQY
TRBV20-1 | SAWVSYNSPLH
TRBV18 | ASSDSGSQETQY